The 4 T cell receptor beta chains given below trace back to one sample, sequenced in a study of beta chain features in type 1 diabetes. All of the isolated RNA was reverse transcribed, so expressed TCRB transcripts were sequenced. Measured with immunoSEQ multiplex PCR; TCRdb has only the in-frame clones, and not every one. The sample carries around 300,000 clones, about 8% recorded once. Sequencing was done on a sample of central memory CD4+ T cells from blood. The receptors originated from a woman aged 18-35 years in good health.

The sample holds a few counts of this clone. This chain's CDR3 is CASSNGDSNQPQHF. The CDR3 coding sequence is TGTGCCAGCAGTAATGGGGATAGCAATCAGCCCCAGCATTTT. This sequence joins TRBV27 and TRBJ1-5; D ambiguous. V gave up 5 bases and J gave up 0 bases, with 8 bases separating them. CDR1 is MNHEY, CDR2 SMNVEV, per germline (reference sequence). The CDR3 spans 14 residues.

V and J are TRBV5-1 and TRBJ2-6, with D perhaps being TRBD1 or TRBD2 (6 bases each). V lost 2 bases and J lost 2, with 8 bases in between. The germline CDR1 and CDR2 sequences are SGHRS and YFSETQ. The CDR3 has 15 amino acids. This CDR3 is CASSLGGPGANVLTF. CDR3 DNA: TGCGCCAGCAGCTTAGGGGGGCCTGGGGCCAACGTCCTGACTTTC.

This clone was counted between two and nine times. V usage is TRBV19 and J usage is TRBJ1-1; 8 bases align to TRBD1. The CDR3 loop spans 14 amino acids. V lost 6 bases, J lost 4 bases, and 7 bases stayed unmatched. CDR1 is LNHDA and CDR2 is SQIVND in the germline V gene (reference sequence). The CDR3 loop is CASRTLDRGTEAFF. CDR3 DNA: TGTGCCAGTAGGACTCTCGACAGGGGCACTGAAGCTTTCTTT.

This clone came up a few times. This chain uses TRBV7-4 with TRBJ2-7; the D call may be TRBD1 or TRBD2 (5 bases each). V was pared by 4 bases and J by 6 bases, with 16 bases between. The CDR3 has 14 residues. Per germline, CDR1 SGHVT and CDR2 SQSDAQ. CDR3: CASSSGTGLTEQYF. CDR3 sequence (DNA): TGTGCCAGCAGCTCCGGGACCGGGCTCACCGAGCAGTACTTC.